These T cell receptor beta chains were read from a single sample in a study of OX40 agonist ivuxolimab in advanced cancers. Method: immunoSEQ multiplex PCR; TCRdb's copy keeps in-frame clones and lacks some. The sample carries tens of thousands of clones, 75% to 90% recorded once. The sample here was CD4+ or CD8+ T cells sorted from blood, taken in a trial of the OX40 agonist ivuxolimab. The receptors were sampled from an adult with an advanced solid tumor such as melanoma, head and neck, liver or kidney cancer. The CDR3 runs from the conserved cysteine through the conserved F or W. Clone size, where shown, is once, few, many, or a class for clones that have expanded.

clone_size: once
j_call: TRBJ2-7
v_call: TRBV2
cdr3_aa: CASSEYRGVYEQYF

clone_size: -
j_call: TRBJ1-1
v_call: TRBV13
cdr3_aa: CASSLLLNTEAFF

clone_size: -
j_call: TRBJ1-3
v_call: TRBV16
cdr3_aa: CASSLGVSGNTIYF

clone_size: once
j_call: TRBJ2-1
v_call: TRBV5-1
cdr3_aa: CASSSTRGVYNEQFF

clone_size: -
j_call: TRBJ2-7
v_call: TRBV4-2
cdr3_aa: CASSQVGSGPYEQYF

clone_size: -
j_call: TRBJ2-1
v_call: TRBV7-6
cdr3_aa: CASSLASYNEQFF

clone_size: few
j_call: TRBJ1-2
v_call: TRBV18
cdr3_aa: CASSPPMRGTYGYTF

clone_size: -
j_call: TRBJ1-2
v_call: TRBV28
cdr3_aa: CASSSPDRGGGYTF

clone_size: -
j_call: TRBJ1-2
v_call: TRBV9
cdr3_aa: CASSVGMGAGGYTF

clone_size: -
j_call: TRBJ2-1
v_call: TRBV6-1
cdr3_aa: CASTRGTSSYNEQFF

clone_size: -
j_call: TRBJ2-1
v_call: TRBV2
cdr3_aa: CASKVDNSYNEQFF

clone_size: -
j_call: TRBJ2-7
v_call: TRBV19
cdr3_aa: CASSARTSGEYEQYF

clone_size: -
j_call: TRBJ1-3
v_call: TRBV4-2
cdr3_aa: CASSQYTFSGNTIYF

clone_size: once
j_call: TRBJ2-7
v_call: TRBV27
cdr3_aa: CASSLYSRLVSSYEQYF

clone_size: -
j_call: TRBJ2-1
v_call: TRBV6-5
cdr3_aa: CASSPERAYNEQFF

clone_size: -
j_call: TRBJ1-4
v_call: TRBV6-1
cdr3_aa: CASSPATGNEKLFF

clone_size: -
j_call: TRBJ1-2
v_call: TRBV4-1
cdr3_aa: CASSQGIGNYGYTF

clone_size: once
j_call: TRBJ2-7
v_call: TRBV2
cdr3_aa: CATLPGGAGDYEQYF

clone_size: few
j_call: TRBJ1-5
v_call: TRBV18
cdr3_aa: CASSPGRINQPQHF

clone_size: -
j_call: TRBJ2-7
v_call: TRBV7-2
cdr3_aa: CASSRQDGTSYEQYF

clone_size: -
j_call: TRBJ1-1
v_call: TRBV6-5
cdr3_aa: CASSYSWQGWNTEAFF

clone_size: -
j_call: TRBJ1-6
v_call: TRBV2
cdr3_aa: CASSGLSSYNSPLHF

clone_size: once
j_call: TRBJ1-1
v_call: TRBV6-6
cdr3_aa: CASSSDGGIAFF

clone_size: -
j_call: TRBJ2-7
v_call: TRBV7-2
cdr3_aa: CASSHRSGRAYEQYF

clone_size: -
j_call: TRBJ1-5
v_call: TRBV2
cdr3_aa: CASSRDSQGDQPQHF

clone_size: -
j_call: TRBJ1-5
v_call: TRBV10-3
cdr3_aa: CATGQGQGQPQHF

clone_size: -
j_call: TRBJ2-7
v_call: TRBV29-1
cdr3_aa: CSVRTGDEQYF

clone_size: -
j_call: TRBJ1-5
v_call: TRBV15
cdr3_aa: CATRRQFYSNQPQHF

clone_size: -
j_call: -
v_call: TRBV6-5
cdr3_aa: CASSYGGGQLSYEQYF

clone_size: -
j_call: TRBJ2-7
v_call: TRBV10-3
cdr3_aa: CAIREGQPSYEQYF

clone_size: -
j_call: TRBJ1-5
v_call: TRBV6-4
cdr3_aa: CASSDGGDYSNQPQHF

clone_size: -
j_call: TRBJ2-1
v_call: TRBV5-1
cdr3_aa: CASSPEGLHNEQFF

clone_size: -
j_call: TRBJ1-2
v_call: TRBV7-2
cdr3_aa: CASSLGGQGRGYGYTF

clone_size: few
j_call: TRBJ1-5
v_call: TRBV21-1
cdr3_aa: CAIRQPQHF

clone_size: -
j_call: TRBJ1-2
v_call: TRBV2
cdr3_aa: CASRFTGDVNGYTF

clone_size: -
j_call: TRBJ1-6
v_call: TRBV9
cdr3_aa: CASSGGLRTGGDSPLHF

clone_size: -
j_call: TRBJ2-7
v_call: TRBV5-1
cdr3_aa: CASSFAGYEQYF